This T cell receptor beta chain derives from a study of blood T cells in healthy people across ages. Study observations and caveats: In the absence of known donor CMV status, changes in expanded clonotypes were possibly confounded. Estimated diversity that came from one million T cells was considered an underestimate.

A few counts support this clonotype. As yet, its antigen is unknown. Germline V lookup: CDR1 DFQATT, CDR2 SNEGSKA (reference sequence). Trimming left V 2 bases short and J 3 bases short, with 14 bases between. The length of the CDR3 is 15 residues. A J-beta primer mix and a sample-barcoded 5' primer were used in a second PCR of roughly 6 to 11 cycles. TCRdb ran MiXCR on the 5' RACE reads and lists one entry per CDR3 protein. The data contain over 950,000 distinct CDR3 sequences, more than 30% of them singletons. The receptor was isolated from a man between 18 and 29 years old in good health. Material: blood. The rearrangement links TRBV20-1 to TRBJ1-5; D gene ambiguous. CDR3 sequence (DNA): TGCAGTGCTAGAAACTCGGAACACTCCAATCAGCCCCAGCATTTT. It yields the protein CSARNSEHSNQPQHF.